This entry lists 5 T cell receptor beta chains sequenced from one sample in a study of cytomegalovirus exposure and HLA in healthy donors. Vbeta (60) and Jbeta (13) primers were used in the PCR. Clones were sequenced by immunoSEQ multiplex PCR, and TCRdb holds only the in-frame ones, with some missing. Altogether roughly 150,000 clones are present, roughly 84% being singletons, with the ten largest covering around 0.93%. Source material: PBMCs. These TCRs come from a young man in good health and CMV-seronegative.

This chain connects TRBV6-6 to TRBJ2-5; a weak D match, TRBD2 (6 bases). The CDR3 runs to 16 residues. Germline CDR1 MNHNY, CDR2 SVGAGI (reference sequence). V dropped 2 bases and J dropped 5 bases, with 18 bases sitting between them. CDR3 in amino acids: CASSYHPTGVSETQYF. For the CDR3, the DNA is TGTGCCAGCAGTTACCATCCCACGGGAGTGTCGGAGACCCAGTACTTC.

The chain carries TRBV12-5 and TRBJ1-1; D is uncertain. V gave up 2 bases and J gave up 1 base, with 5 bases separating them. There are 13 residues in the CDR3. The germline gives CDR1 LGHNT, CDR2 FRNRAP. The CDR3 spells CASGLSRNTEAFF. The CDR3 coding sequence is TGTGCTAGTGGTTTGTCCAGGAACACTGAAGCTTTCTTT. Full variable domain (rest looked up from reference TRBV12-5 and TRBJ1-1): DARVTQTPRHKVTEMGQEVTMRCQPILGHNTVFWYRQTMMQGLELLAYFRNRAPLDDSGMPKDRFSAEMPDATLATLKIQPSEPRDSAVYFCASGLSRNTEAFFGQGTRLTVV.

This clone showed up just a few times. The CDR3 loop is CASSQDKIAGVDTDTQYF. The CDR3 DNA sequence: TGTGCCAGCAGCCAAGACAAGATAGCGGGAGTGGACACAGATACGCAGTATTTT. The rearrangement joins TRBV14 to TRBJ2-3; the match to TRBD2 covers 9 bases. The V gene's germline CDR1 is SGHDN and CDR2 FVKESK. V lost 0 bases to trimming and J lost 2 bases; unmatched junction nucleotides: 9. The CDR3 extends over 18 amino acids.

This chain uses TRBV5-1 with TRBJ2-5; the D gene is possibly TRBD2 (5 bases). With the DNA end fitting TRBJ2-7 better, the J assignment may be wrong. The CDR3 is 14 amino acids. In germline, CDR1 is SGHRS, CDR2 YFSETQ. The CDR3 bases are TGCGCCAGCAGACTAGAAAGTGTCTCCTACGAGCAGTACTTC. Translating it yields CASRLESVSYEQYF.

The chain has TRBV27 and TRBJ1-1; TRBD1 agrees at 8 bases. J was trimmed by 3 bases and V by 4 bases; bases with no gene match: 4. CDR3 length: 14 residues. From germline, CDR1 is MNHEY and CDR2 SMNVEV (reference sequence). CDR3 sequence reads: CASSWTGSDTEAFF. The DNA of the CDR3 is TGTGCCAGCAGTTGGACAGGGTCGGACACTGAAGCTTTCTTT.